This entry lists 6 T cell receptor beta chains sequenced from one sample in a study of blood T cell repertoires in COVID-19 (dated by TCRdb to about 2020). Receptors were amplified or captured by the immunoSEQ multiplex PCR assay. TCRdb provides this immuneACCESS table in a form limited to in-frame rearrangements. Some clones are lacking; in checked studies, under half of them reflect an unresolved V gene, and why the rest are absent is not known. For this sample the table gives approximately 87,000 clones, of which approximately 80% were detected only once. The ten largest clonotypes hold roughly a sixth of the sample. What was sequenced was peripheral blood. Receptor source: a woman aged 80 or over with acute or convalescent COVID-19.

This chain links TRBV6-1 with TRBJ1-2; D is ambiguous. Germline values: CDR1 MNHNS, CDR2 SASEGT. Trimming removed 0 bases from V and 2 bases from J, with 10 bases in between. The CDR3 is made up of 15 amino acids. CDR3 sequence (DNA): TGTGCCAGCAGTGAAGCGTCGGCAGGAAACTATGGCTACACCTTC. Its translation is CASSEASAGNYGYTF.

The genes are TRBV5-4 and TRBJ1-2, with D unclear. Germline assignment: CDR1 SGHNT and CDR2 YYREEE (reference sequence). The CDR3 consists of 13 residues. V was shortened by 1 base and J by 11 bases, with 15 bases between the two germline ends. This CDR3 reads CASSLQEVLVYTF. CDR3 nucleotide sequence: TGTGCCAGCAGCTTGCAGGAGGTCCTCGTTTACACCTTC.

The chain couples TRBV12-5 to TRBJ2-1, with TRBD1 matching 7 bases. CDR3 length equals 16 residues. Losses at the gene ends were 6 bases for V and 4 bases for J; bases not matched to a gene: 12. CDR1 is LGHNT, CDR2 FRNRAP, per germline. The CDR3 sequence: CASGSGQAYPYNEQFF. The CDR3 DNA sequence: TGTGCTAGTGGCAGTGGACAGGCCTACCCATACAATGAGCAGTTCTTC. The entire variable domain, with the rest obtained from reference TRBV12-5 and TRBJ2-1, is as follows: DARVTQTPRHKVTEMGQEVTMRCQPILGHNTVFWYRQTMMQGLELLAYFRNRAPLDDSGMPKDRFSAEMPDATLATLKIQPSEPRDSAVYFCASGSGQAYPYNEQFFGPGTRLTVL.

J is TRBJ1-1 and V is TRBV5-1; 7 bases match TRBD1. The CDR3 contains 14 residues. The V segment lost 0 bases and the J segment 4 bases; nucleotides outside the gene matches: 3. Germline CDR1 reads SGHRS; CDR2 reads YFSETQ. CDR3 DNA sequence: TGCGCCAGCAGCTTGGGACAGGGAAGCACTGAAGCTTTCTTT. It codes for CASSLGQGSTEAFF.

The chain couples TRBV2 to TRBJ1-4; maybe TRBD1 (6 bases). Trimming shortened V by 9 bases and J by 0 bases, and 8 bases separated the two germline ends. The CDR3 is made up of 13 amino acids. Per the germline V gene, CDR1 is SNHLY and CDR2 is FYNNEI. The CDR3 region has the DNA TGTGCCAGTCAGGGGACAACTAATGAAAAACTGTTTTTT. Residues: CASQGTTNEKLFF.

The CDR3 region is CASSFDAGLYGYTF. The CDR3, as DNA: TGTGCCAGCAGTTTCGATGCAGGGCTCTATGGCTACACCTTC. The chain links TRBV27 to TRBJ1-2, with TRBD1 as a possible D gene (5 bases). Germline loops: CDR1 MNHEY, CDR2 SMNVEV (reference sequence). This CDR3 comprises 14 residues. Deletions cut 3 bases from V and 4 bases from J, with 12 bases between.